The entry that follows covers one TCR beta chain sequence. The antigen is not known. The data derive from a study of shared clonotypes between healthy human individuals. Findings and caveats of the study: Clonotypes that were shared across several donors made up around 5.5% of naive CD4 clonotypes.

The repertoire was sequenced with immunoSEQ multiplex PCR; TCRdb's copy has only in-frame clones and lacks some. This table holds 850,000 to 1,100,000 clones, roughly 77% found once. This TCR was recovered from a man aged 18-30 years in good health. Some clones in this sample may be carry-over from other donors' samples. Specimen: memory CD4+ T cells from PBMCs. This sample's subset: CD45RA-negative fraction.

CDR3 sequence: CASSLDQGQGEETQYF. The DNA for the CDR3 is TGTGCCAGCAGCCTAGACCAAGGACAGGGAGAAGAGACCCAGTACTTC. The chain employs TRBV5-6 and TRBJ2-5; 8 nucleotides match TRBD1. The CDR3 runs to 16 residues. CDR1 is SGHDT, CDR2 YYEEEE, per germline. With V trimmed by 4 bases and J by 3 bases, 11 bases remained unmatched.